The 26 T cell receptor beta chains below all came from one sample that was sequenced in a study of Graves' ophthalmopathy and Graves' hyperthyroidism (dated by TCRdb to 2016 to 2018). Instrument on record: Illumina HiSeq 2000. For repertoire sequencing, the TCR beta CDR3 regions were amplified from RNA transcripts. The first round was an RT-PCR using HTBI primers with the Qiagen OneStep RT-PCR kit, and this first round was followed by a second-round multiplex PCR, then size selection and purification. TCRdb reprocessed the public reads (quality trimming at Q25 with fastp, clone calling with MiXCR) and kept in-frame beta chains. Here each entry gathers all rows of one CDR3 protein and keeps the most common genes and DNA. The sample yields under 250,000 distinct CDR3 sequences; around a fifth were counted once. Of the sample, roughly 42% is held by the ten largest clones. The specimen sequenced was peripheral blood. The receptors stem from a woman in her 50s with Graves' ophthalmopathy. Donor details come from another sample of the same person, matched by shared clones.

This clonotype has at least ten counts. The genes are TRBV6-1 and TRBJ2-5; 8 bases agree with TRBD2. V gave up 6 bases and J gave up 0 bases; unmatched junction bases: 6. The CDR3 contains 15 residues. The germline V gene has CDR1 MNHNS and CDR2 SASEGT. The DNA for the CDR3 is TGTGCCAGCAGCCGGGGGCGGGAGGACCAAGAGACCCAGTACTTC. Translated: CASSRGREDQETQYF.

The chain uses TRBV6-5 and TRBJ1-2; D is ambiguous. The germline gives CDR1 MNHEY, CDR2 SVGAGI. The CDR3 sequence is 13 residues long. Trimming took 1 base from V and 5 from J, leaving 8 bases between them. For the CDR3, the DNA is TGTGCCAGCAGTTACTTTTTCGGATATGGCTACACCTTC. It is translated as CASSYFFGYGYTF.

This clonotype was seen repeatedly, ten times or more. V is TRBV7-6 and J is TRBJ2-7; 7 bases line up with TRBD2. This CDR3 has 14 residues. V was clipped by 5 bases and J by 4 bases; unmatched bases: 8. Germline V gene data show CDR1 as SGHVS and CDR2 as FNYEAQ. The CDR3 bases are TGTGCCAGCAGCCCCCGGGCTAGCGGTTACGAGCAGTACTTC. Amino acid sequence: CASSPRASGYEQYF.

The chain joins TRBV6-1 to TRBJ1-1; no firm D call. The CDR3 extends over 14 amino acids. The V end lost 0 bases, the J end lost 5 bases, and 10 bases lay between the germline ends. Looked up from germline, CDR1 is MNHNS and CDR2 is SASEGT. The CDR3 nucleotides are TGTGCCAGCAGTGAAGCGCGGGGAGGGACTGAAGCTTTCTTT. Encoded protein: CASSEARGGTEAFF.

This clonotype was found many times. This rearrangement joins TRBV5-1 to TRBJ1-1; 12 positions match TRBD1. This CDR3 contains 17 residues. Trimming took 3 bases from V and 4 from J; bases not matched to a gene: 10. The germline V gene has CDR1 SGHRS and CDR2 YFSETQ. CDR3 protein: CASSSGRDRGQGTEAFF. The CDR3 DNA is TGCGCCAGCAGCTCGGGGAGGGACAGGGGGCAGGGCACTGAAGCTTTCTTT.

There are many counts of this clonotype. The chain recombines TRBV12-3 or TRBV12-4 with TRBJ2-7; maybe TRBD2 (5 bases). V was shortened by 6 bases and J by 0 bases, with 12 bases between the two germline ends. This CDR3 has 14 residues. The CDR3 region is CASSRLLSSYEQYF. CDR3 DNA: TGTGCCAGCAGCCGACTATTAAGCTCCTACGAGCAGTACTTC.

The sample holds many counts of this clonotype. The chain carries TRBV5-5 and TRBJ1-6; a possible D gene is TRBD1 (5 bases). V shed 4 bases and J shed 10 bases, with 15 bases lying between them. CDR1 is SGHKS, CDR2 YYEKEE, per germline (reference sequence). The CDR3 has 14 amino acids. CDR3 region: CASSPREDWSPLHF. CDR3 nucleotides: TGTGCCAGCAGCCCCAGGGAAGATTGGTCACCCCTCCACTTT.

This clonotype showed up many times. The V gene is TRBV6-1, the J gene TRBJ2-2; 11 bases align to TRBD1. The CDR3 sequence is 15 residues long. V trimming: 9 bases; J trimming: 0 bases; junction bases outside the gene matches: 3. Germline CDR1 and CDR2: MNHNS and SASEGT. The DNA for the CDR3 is TGTGCCAGTTGGACAGGGGGCGCGAACACCGGGGAGCTGTTTTTT. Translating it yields CASWTGGANTGELFF.

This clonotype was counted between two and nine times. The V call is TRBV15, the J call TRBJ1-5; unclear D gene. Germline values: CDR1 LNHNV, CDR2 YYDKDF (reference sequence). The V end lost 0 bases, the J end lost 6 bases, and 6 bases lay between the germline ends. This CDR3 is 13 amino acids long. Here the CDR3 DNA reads TGTGCCACCAGCAGAGAATTTAGTCAGCCCCAGCATTTT. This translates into CATSREFSQPQHF. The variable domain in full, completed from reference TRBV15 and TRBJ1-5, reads DAMVIQNPRYQVTQFGKPVTLSCSQTLNHNVMYWYQQKSSQAPKLLFHYYDKDFNNEADTPDNFQSRRPNTSFCFLDIRSPGLGDTAMYLCATSREFSQPQHFGDGTRLSIL.

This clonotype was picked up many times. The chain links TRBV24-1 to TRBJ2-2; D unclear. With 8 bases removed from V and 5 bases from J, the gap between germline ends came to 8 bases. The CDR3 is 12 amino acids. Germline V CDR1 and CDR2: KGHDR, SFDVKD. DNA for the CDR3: TGTGCCACCATAGACGGGACCGGGGAGCTGTTTTTT. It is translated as CATIDGTGELFF.

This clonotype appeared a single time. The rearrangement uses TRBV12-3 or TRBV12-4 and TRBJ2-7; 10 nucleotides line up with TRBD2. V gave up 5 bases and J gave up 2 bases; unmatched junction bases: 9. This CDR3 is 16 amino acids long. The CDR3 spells CASSPPRTSGTYEQYF. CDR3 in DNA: TGTGCCAGCAGTCCCCCCCGGACTAGCGGAACCTACGAGCAGTACTTC.

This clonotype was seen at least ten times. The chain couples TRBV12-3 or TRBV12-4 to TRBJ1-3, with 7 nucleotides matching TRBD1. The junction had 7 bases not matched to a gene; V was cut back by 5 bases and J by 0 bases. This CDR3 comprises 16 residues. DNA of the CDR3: TGTGCCAGCAGTAAATCAGGGGGTCGCTCTGGAAACACCATATATTTT. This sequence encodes CASSKSGGRSGNTIYF.

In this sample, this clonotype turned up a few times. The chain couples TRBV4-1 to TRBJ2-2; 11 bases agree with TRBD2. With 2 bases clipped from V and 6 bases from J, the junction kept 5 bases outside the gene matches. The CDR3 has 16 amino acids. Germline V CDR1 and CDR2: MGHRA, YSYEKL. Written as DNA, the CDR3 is TGCGCCAGCAGCCAACTGACTAGCGGGATCCCCGGGGAGCTGTTTTTT. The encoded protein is CASSQLTSGIPGELFF.

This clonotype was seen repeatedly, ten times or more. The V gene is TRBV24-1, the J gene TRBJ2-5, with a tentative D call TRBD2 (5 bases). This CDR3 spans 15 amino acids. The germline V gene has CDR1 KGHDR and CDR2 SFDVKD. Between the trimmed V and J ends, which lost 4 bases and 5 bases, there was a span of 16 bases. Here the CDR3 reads CATSDVRGFPETQYF. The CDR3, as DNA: TGTGCCACCAGTGACGTCCGGGGTTTCCCGGAGACCCAGTACTTC.

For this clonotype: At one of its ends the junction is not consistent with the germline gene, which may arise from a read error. The DNA for the CDR3 is TGTGCCAGCAGCTTGGCGATCGCTAGAATCACCGGGGAGCTGTTTTTT. Protein product: CASSLAIARITGELFF. The rearrangement uses TRBV5-1 and TRBJ2-2; unclear D gene. The CDR3 extends over 16 amino acids. Looked up from germline, CDR1 is SGHRS and CDR2 is YFSETQ.

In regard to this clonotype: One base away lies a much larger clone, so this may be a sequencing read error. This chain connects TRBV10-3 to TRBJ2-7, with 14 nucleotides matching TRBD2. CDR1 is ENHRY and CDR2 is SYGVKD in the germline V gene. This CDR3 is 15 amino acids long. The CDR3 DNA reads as TGTGCCAACAGTCCGACTAGCGGGAGGGCCGGGGAGCAGTACTTC. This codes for CANSPTSGRAGEQYF.

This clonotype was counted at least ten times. In nucleotides, the CDR3 is TGTGCCAGCAGCTTAACGAGCGGGACGGGGGCCTACGAGCAGTACTTC. Its protein product is CASSLTSGTGAYEQYF. The chain is built from TRBV7-3 and TRBJ2-7; TRBD2 matches 7 bases. V gave up 0 bases and J gave up 2 bases; unmatched junction bases: 7. The germline V gene encodes CDR1 SGHTA and CDR2 FQGTGA. The CDR3 length is 16 residues.

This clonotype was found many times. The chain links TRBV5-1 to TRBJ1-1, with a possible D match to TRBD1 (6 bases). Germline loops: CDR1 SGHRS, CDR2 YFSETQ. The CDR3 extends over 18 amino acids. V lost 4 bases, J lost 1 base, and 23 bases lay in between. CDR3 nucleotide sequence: TGCGCCAGCAGCCTGGGGGCAGGAGGAGGGTCCAAGAACACTGAAGCTTTCTTT. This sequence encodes CASSLGAGGGSKNTEAFF.

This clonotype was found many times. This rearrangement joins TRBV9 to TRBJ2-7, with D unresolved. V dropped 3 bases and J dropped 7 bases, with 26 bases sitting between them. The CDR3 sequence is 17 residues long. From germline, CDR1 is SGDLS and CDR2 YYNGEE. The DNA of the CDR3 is TGTGCCAGCAGCGCCCAGATCGCCGCGTTGAATCTAGTGGAGCAGTACTTC. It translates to CASSAQIAALNLVEQYF.

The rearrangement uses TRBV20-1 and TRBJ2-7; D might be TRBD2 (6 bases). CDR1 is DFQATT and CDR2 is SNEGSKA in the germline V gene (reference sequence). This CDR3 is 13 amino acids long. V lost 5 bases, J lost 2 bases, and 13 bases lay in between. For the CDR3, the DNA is TGCAGTGCTCCTCGAACGGGGGCCTACGAGCAGTACTTC. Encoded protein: CSAPRTGAYEQYF.

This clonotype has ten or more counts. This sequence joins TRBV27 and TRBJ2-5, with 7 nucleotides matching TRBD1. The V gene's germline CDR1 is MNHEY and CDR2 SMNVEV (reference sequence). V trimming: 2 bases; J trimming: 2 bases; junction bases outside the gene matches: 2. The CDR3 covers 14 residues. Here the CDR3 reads CASSLRQGQETQYF. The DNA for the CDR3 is TGTGCCAGCAGTTTACGACAGGGTCAAGAGACCCAGTACTTC.

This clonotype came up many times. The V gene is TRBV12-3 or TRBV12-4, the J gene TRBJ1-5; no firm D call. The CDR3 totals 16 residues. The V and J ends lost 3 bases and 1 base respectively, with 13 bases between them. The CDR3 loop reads CASSLGPWGSNQPQHF. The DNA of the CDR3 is TGTGCCAGCAGTTTGGGCCCCTGGGGAAGCAATCAGCCCCAGCATTTT.

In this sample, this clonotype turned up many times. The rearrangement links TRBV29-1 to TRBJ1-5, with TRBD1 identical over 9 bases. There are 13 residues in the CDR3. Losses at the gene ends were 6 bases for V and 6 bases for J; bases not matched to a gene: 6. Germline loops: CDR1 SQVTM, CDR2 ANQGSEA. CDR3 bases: TGCAGCGTAACAGGGGGCTACGGTCAGCCCCAGCATTTT. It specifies CSVTGGYGQPQHF.

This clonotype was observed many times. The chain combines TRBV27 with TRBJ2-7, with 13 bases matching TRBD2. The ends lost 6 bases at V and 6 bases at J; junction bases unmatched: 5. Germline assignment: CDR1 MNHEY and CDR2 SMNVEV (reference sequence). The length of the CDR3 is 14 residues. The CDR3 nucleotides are TGTGCCAGCAGAAGACTAGCGGGAGGTGGCGAGCAGTACTTC. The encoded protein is CASRRLAGGGEQYF.

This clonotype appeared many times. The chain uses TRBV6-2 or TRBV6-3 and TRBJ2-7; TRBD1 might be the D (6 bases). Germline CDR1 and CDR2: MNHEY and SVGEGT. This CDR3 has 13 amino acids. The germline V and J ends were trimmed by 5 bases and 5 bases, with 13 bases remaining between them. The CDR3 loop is CASSQQGYHEQYF. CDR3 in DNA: TGTGCCAGCAGTCAACAGGGTTACCACGAGCAGTACTTC.

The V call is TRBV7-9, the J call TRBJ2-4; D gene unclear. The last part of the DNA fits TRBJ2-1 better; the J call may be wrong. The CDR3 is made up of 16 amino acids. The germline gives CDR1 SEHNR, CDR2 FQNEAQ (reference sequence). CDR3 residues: CASRPRSRTPRNEQFF. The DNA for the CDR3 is TGTGCCAGCAGGCCTCGGTCTAGGACGCCCCGAAATGAGCAGTTCTTC.